One and the same sample provided the 20 T cell receptor beta chains below, sequenced in a study of blood T cell repertoires in COVID-19. Produced via immunoSEQ multiplex PCR; TCRdb's table is partial and in-frame only. The repertoire holds fewer than 60,000 clones, with roughly four fifths as singletons. The sequenced sample consisted of peripheral blood. The receptor source for this set is a man older than 75 with COVID-19, enrolled during active disease.

V gene TRBV7-8 combines with J gene TRBJ1-5, with D tentatively TRBD1 (5 bases). The CDR3 is 14 amino acids. Looked up from germline, CDR1 is SGHVS and CDR2 is FQNEAQ. The ends were cut back, 3 bases at V and 3 bases at J, with 9 bases in the middle. This CDR3 is CASSFDSNNQPQHF. The CDR3 DNA follows: TGTGCCAGCAGCTTCGACAGCAACAATCAGCCCCAGCATTTT.

The gene calls are TRBV4-1 and TRBJ2-3, with 13 bases matching TRBD2. With 0 bases clipped from V and 2 bases from J, the junction kept 17 bases outside the gene matches. This CDR3 region has 22 residues. Germline V gene lookup returns CDR1 MGHRA and CDR2 YSYEKL. The CDR3 DNA reads as TGCGCCAGCAGCCAAGAGCGGGCCAAACTAGCGGGAGGGATTGGGTCCACAGATACGCAGTATTTT. This codes for CASSQERAKLAGGIGSTDTQYF.

The chain joins TRBV27 to TRBJ1-2, with D uncertain. The CDR3 totals 15 residues. V lost 6 bases and J 6 bases, leaving 20 bases between the germline ends. Germline CDR1 reads MNHEY; CDR2 reads SMNVEV (reference sequence). In DNA form, the CDR3 reads TGTGCCAGCAGCCTCTTAGGAGAGACCGGGGATGGCTACACCTTC. It encodes CASSLLGETGDGYTF.

The rearrangement links TRBV15 to TRBJ1-1; TRBD1 matches at 7 bases. Per germline, CDR1 LNHNV and CDR2 YYDKDF (reference sequence). The CDR3 has 15 amino acids. V lost 2 bases, J lost 2 bases, and 5 bases stayed unmatched. The CDR3 spells CATSRKKGGNTEAFF. Written as DNA, the CDR3 is TGTGCCACCAGCAGAAAAAAAGGGGGCAACACTGAAGCTTTCTTT.

The chain carries TRBV9 and TRBJ2-7, with a tentative D call TRBD1 (5 bases). Trimming removed 0 bases at V and 0 bases at J, with 7 bases between. The CDR3 is 14 amino acids. CDR1 and CDR2 from the germline V gene are SGDLS and YYNGEE. Here the CDR3 reads CASSVDRPSYEQYF. The CDR3 DNA sequence: TGTGCCAGCAGCGTAGACAGGCCCTCCTACGAGCAGTACTTC.

The V and J genes are TRBV6-5 and TRBJ1-3; D is possibly TRBD1 (6 bases). The CDR3 consists of 15 residues. The germline gives CDR1 MNHEY, CDR2 SVGAGI. Trimming stripped 2 bases from V and 2 bases from J, with 10 bases between. The CDR3 spells CASSYRQATGNTIYF. The CDR3 DNA reads as TGTGCCAGCAGTTACCGACAGGCGACTGGAAACACCATATATTTT.

The rearrangement joins TRBV6-2 or TRBV6-3 to TRBJ1-1; 11 nucleotides align to TRBD1. The CDR3 is 16 amino acids. The junction had 5 bases not matched to a gene; V was cut back by 5 bases and J by 0 bases. From germline, CDR1 is MNHEY and CDR2 SVGEGT. The DNA of the CDR3 is TGTGCCAGCAGTCGGACAGGGGGCCGCATGAACACTGAAGCTTTCTTT. The encoded protein is CASSRTGGRMNTEAFF.

This clone was recorded once. The rearrangement uses TRBV6-6 and TRBJ2-2; D gene uncertain. The CDR3 extends over 14 amino acids. In germline, CDR1 is MNHNY, CDR2 SVGAGI (reference sequence). The V and J ends lost 2 bases and 1 base respectively, with 5 bases between them. CDR3 sequence: CASSYRGNTGELFF. In nucleotides, the CDR3 is TGTGCCAGCAGTTACCGCGGGAACACCGGGGAGCTGTTTTTT.

The gene calls are TRBV27 and TRBJ1-1, with TRBD1 as a possible D gene (5 bases). This CDR3 region has 15 residues. Trimming pared 7 bases from V and 0 bases from J, leaving 15 bases between. Germline CDR1 reads MNHEY; CDR2 reads SMNVEV (reference sequence). CDR3: CASNSPGGVNTEAFF. In DNA form, the CDR3 reads TGTGCCAGCAACTCGCCCGGGGGGGTGAACACTGAAGCTTTCTTT.

This chain links TRBV10-2 with TRBJ1-1, with a tentative D call TRBD1 (6 bases). The CDR3 sequence is 15 residues long. CDR1 is WSHSY and CDR2 is SAAADI in the germline V gene. Trimming stripped 3 bases from V and 0 bases from J, with 11 bases between. CDR3 sequence: CASSDQGQLNTEAFF. The DNA of the CDR3 is TGCGCCAGCAGTGACCAAGGACAGCTGAACACTGAAGCTTTCTTT.

J is TRBJ1-1 and V is TRBV6-1, with a possible D match to TRBD1 (6 bases). The CDR3 sequence is 16 residues long. Germline-derived CDR1 and CDR2 are MNHNS and SASEGT. The V and J ends lost 2 bases and 11 bases respectively, with 24 bases between them. The CDR3 here is CASSEMAGGFTPSAFF. DNA for the CDR3: TGTGCCAGCAGTGAAATGGCGGGGGGCTTTACTCCTTCGGCTTTCTTT.

J is TRBJ2-3 and V is TRBV4-3; 7 nucleotides line up with TRBD1. This CDR3 comprises 16 residues. CDR1 is LGHNA, CDR2 YSLEER, per germline. Trimming at V came to 0 bases and at J to 2 bases, leaving 5 bases not matched to a gene. CDR3 sequence: CASSQDPRGYTDTQYF. CDR3 nucleotides: TGCGCCAGCAGCCAAGACCCCAGGGGGTACACAGATACGCAGTATTTT.

The chain recombines TRBV15 with TRBJ1-4; D is unresolved. Germline CDR1 LNHNV, CDR2 YYDKDF (reference sequence). Trimming pared 0 bases from V and 4 bases from J, leaving 9 bases between. CDR3 length: 15 residues. The CDR3 DNA reads TGTGCCACCAGCAGAGAGAGGGTCGGTAATGAAAAACTGTTTTTT. Protein product: CATSRERVGNEKLFF.

This chain joins TRBV5-8 and TRBJ2-7, with 7 bases lining up with TRBD2. The length of the CDR3 is 14 residues. Trimming took 4 bases from V and 5 from J; bases not matched to a gene: 9. Germline CDR1 reads SGHTS; CDR2 reads YDEGEE. DNA of the CDR3: TGTGCCAGCAGCCGGATCGGGGGGACCCACGAGCAGTACTTC. Its protein is CASSRIGGTHEQYF.

V and J are TRBV6-5 and TRBJ2-1, with 8 bases identical to TRBD2. The CDR3 contains 15 residues. J lost 1 base, V lost 6 bases, and 5 bases had no gene match. Germline V gene sequence: CDR1 MNHEY, CDR2 SVGAGI. DNA for the CDR3: TGTGCCAGCAGGGGAGCGGGAGAATCCTACAATGAGCAGTTCTTC. Its protein is CASRGAGESYNEQFF.

This chain links TRBV27 with TRBJ1-6, with 7 bases that match TRBD1. Germline CDR1 is MNHEY and CDR2 is SMNVEV (reference sequence). The CDR3 totals 15 residues. The V and J ends lost 6 bases and 6 bases, in that order; junction bases with no gene match: 8. The CDR3 nucleotides are TGTGCCAGCAGGCCCCAAGGGGGCCTTAATTCACCCCTCCACTTT. Its protein is CASRPQGGLNSPLHF.

The rearrangement links TRBV6-2 or TRBV6-3 to TRBJ2-5, with 8 bases aligning to TRBD2. The V segment lost 1 base and the J segment 0 bases; nucleotides outside the gene matches: 7. Germline values: CDR1 MNHEY, CDR2 SVGEGT. The CDR3 is 17 amino acids. CDR3 coding DNA: TGTGCCAGCAGTTACTGGGGACTAGGAACGTACCAAGAGACCCAGTACTTC. It specifies CASSYWGLGTYQETQYF.

This rearrangement joins TRBV28 to TRBJ2-3; possible D gene TRBD2, 7 bases. V lost 7 bases and J lost 0, with 11 bases in between. In germline, CDR1 is MDHEN, CDR2 SYDVKM. The CDR3 runs to 14 residues. The CDR3 loop reads CASTGGLSTDTQYF. The DNA for the CDR3 is TGTGCCAGCACGGGGGGCCTGAGCACAGATACGCAGTATTTT.

The rearrangement joins TRBV10-3 to TRBJ1-2; 8 nucleotides match TRBD1. This CDR3 region has 16 residues. V was clipped by 3 bases and J by 1 base; unmatched bases: 7. Germline CDR1 reads ENHRY; CDR2 reads SYGVKD. CDR3 residues: CAISEQGGTVNYGYTF. CDR3 sequence (DNA): TGTGCCATCAGTGAACAGGGGGGTACCGTTAACTATGGCTACACCTTC.

The chain combines TRBV28 with TRBJ1-3; weak D call: TRBD1 (5 bases). V lost 7 bases and J lost 6, with 25 bases in between. The CDR3 runs to 17 residues. Per the germline V gene, CDR1 is MDHEN and CDR2 is SYDVKM. The CDR3: CASMRTSAGRAANTIYF. CDR3 coding DNA: TGTGCCAGCATGCGCACTAGCGCAGGCAGGGCTGCAAACACCATATATTTT.